This TCR beta chain was found in a study of T-cell memory formation after mild COVID-19. Study-level information: TCR clusters showed largely donor specificity.

Study conclusions and caveats: CD4+ contracting clones lay mainly in CM and EM, CD8+ ones in EMRA. Within pre-infection memory, some responding clones were found, suggesting cross-reactive memory joined. Balance between CD4 and CD8 was seen in clones contracting day 15 to 85, and a CD4+ lean was seen in later expanders.

Trimming shortened V by 6 bases and J by 13 bases, and 17 bases separated the two germline ends. The germline V gene has CDR1 SGHKS and CDR2 YYEKEE (reference sequence). This CDR3 contains 12 residues. A word on this clonotype: What it recognizes is unknown.

TCRdb itself ran the 5' RACE reads through MiXCR, one entry per CDR3 protein. The sample records hundreds of thousands of distinct CDR3 sequences, approximately 24% being singletons. The sequence was obtained from an adult woman who had mild COVID-19 (a few samples of this study predate the infection). Cell type and time point are not known. The sample was PBMCs or a T cell subset sorted from them (not recorded which). The V gene is TRBV5-5, the J gene TRBJ2-1; TRBD2 might be the D (5 bases). In DNA, the CDR3 is TGTGCCAGCACCCCGGGCGGGCTGAGACAGTTCTTC. As protein: CASTPGGLRQFF.